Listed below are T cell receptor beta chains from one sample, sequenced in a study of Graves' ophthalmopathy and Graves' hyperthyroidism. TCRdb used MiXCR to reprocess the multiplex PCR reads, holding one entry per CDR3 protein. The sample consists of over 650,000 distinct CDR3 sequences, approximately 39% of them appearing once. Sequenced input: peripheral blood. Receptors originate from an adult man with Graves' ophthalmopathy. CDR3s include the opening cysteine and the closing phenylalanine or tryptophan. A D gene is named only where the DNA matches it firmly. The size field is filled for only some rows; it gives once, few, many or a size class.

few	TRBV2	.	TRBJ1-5	TGTGCCAGCAGTGAGACGTGGTCGCAGCCCCAGCATTTT	CASSETWSQPQHF
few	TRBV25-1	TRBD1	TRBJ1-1	TGTCCCAGACAGGGCCACCCTGGCACTGAAGCTTTCTTT	CPRQGHPGTEAFF
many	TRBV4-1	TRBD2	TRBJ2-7	TGCGCCAGCAGCCACCGTAGCGGGATAGGGTACGAGCAGTACTTC	CASSHRSGIGYEQYF
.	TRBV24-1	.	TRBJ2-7	TGTACCACCAGTCCCCCTTTTTTTAATGGGGACGAGCAGTACTTC	CTTSPPFFNGDEQYF
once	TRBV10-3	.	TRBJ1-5	TGTGCCATCAGTGAGGGCGGAGGCGGTCAGCCCCAGCATTTT	CAISEGGGGQPQHF
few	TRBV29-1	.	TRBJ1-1	TGCAGCTTGGCCGGGGGTGAAGCTTTCTTT	CSLAGGEAFF
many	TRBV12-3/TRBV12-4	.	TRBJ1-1	TGTGCCAGCAATCTTAGGCAGGCCGACAGTGAAGCTTTCTTT	CASNLRQADSEAFF
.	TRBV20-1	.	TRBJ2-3	TGCAGTGCTCCGACGGTCCTAGGGGATACGCAGTATTTT	CSAPTVLGDTQYF
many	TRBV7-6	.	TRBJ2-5	TGTGCCAGCAGCTTTGTTAGTAGGAGTCAAGAGACCCAGTACTTC	CASSFVSRSQETQYF
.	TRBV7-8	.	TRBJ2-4	TGTGCCAGCAGCTTACTGAGTGCAGGGGCCAAAAACATTCAGTACTTC	CASSLLSAGAKNIQYF
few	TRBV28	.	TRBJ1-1	TGTGCCAGCAGGACCACAGGGTTGGGTGCTTTCTTT	CASRTTGLGAFF
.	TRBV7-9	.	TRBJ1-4	TGTGCCACCGGATCTGGGGGCCTCCTTGCTAATGAAAAACTGTTTTTT	CATGSGGLLANEKLFF
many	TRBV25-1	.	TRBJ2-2	TGTGCCAGCAGTGACGGACGGGACACGGCGCGCACCGGGGAGCTGTTTTTT	CASSDGRDTARTGELFF
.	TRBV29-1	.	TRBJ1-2	TGCAGCGTAGTAGCGGGGGGTACCTATGGCTACACCTTC	CSVVAGGTYGYTF
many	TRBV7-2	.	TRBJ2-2	TGTGCCAGCAGCTTGCCCGCCAGCGGAGCGAACACCGGGGAGCTGTTTTTT	CASSLPASGANTGELFF
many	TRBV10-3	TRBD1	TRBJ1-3	TGTGCCATCAGTGAGGGACAGGGAGTGAACACCATATATTTT	CAISEGQGVNTIYF
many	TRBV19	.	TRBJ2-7	TGTGCCAGTAGTAAGGGACGACAGGTCCACTACGAGCAGTACTTC	CASSKGRQVHYEQYF
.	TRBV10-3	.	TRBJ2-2	TGTGCCAGCCGCTCTAGGGGGGGCCCCGGGGAGCTGTTTTTT	CASRSRGGPGELFF
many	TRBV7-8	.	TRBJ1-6	TGTGCCAGCAGCTTAGAATTGGCCGGCGGCGGCGGTATCCACTTT	CASSLELAGGGGIHF
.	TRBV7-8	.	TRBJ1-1	TGTGCCAGCAGCAGTCGTAGAACTGAAGCTTTCTTT	CASSSRRTEAFF
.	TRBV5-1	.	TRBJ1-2	TGCGCCAGCAGCTTAGATTACCGGGACTGGACGAATGGCTACACCTTC	CASSLDYRDWTNGYTF
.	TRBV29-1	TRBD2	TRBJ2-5	TGCAGCGTTTACACTAGCGGGGGCCGGCAGACCCAGTACTTC	CSVYTSGGRQTQYF
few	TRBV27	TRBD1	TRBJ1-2	TGTGCCAGCAGTTTATCTTCCGGGACAGGCAGCTATGGCTACACCTTC	CASSLSSGTGSYGYTF
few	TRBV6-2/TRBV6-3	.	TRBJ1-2	TGTGCCAGCAGTTACGGGCCTGGGGATGGCTACACCTTC	CASSYGPGDGYTF
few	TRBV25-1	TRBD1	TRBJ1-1	TGTGCCAGCAGCCAGCCCGGACAGGGTGCCGGAACTGAAGCTTTCTTT	CASSQPGQGAGTEAFF
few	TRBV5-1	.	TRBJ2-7	TGCGCCAGCAGGACATGGTTAGACCACGAGCAGTACTTC	CASRTWLDHEQYF
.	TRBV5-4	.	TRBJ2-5	TGTGCCAGCAGCCTCGCCGTGGGGGGCGGTTTCGAGATCCAGTACTTC	CASSLAVGGGFEIQYF
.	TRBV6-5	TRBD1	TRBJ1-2	TGTGCCAGCACCGAGGGACAGGGGCGCGGCTACACCTTC	CASTEGQGRGYTF
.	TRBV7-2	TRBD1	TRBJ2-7	TGTGCCAGCAGCACGAGAGGACAGGGGCGCCTCTACGAGCAGTACTTC	CASSTRGQGRLYEQYF
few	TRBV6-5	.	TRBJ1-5	TGTGCCAGCAGTAACCCCAATCAGCCCCAGCATTTT	CASSNPNQPQHF
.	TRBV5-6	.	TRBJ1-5	TGTGCCAGCAGCTCCTCTCCGGGACCTCCTGGGGTCCAGCATTTT	CASSSSPGPPGVQHF
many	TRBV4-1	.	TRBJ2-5	TGCGCCAGCAGCCAAGAGCCTAACAGATGGACCGGGGAGACCCAGTACTTC	CASSQEPNRWTGETQYF
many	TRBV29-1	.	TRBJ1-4	TGCAGCGTTGAGGGACAACCTAATGAAAAACTGTTTTTT	CSVEGQPNEKLFF
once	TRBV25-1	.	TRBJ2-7	TGTGCCAGCAGGGGTCTAAATCCCTCCTACGAGCAGTACTTC	CASRGLNPSYEQYF
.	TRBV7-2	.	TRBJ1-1	TGTGCCAGCAGCTTCCCGGGACCCGAAGCTTTCTTT	CASSFPGPEAFF
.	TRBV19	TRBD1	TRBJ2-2	TGTGCCTGGGGACAGGGGGGCACCGGGGAGCTGTTTTTT	CAWGQGGTGELFF
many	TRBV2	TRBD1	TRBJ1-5	TGTGCCAGCAGAGATGGGACAGGGGGCTCGGGAAGGCCCCAGCATTTT	CASRDGTGGSGRPQHF
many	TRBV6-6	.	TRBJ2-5	TGTGCCAGCAGTTACGGGAGTGAAGAGACCCAGTACTTC	CASSYGSEETQYF
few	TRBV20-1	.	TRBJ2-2	TGCAGTGCTAGCTCGGACACCGGGGAGCTGTTTTTT	CSASSDTGELFF
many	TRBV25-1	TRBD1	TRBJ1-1	TGTGCCAGCAGTACGATTGGGACAGCAACTGAAGCTTTCTTT	CASSTIGTATEAFF